A selection of T cell receptor beta chains follows, all from one sample in a study of blood T cell repertoires in COVID-19. Profiled with immunoSEQ multiplex PCR; TCRdb holds only in-frame clones, not every one. The table has approximately 200,000 clones, 60% to 80% seen once. Sequenced sample: peripheral blood. The receptors derive from a man aged 55 to 70 with active or convalescent COVID-19. Each CDR3 is given with its conserved first and last residue. D genes are given only for firm matches. Only part of the rows carry a size: once, few, many, or a class if the clone is expanded.

V gene	D gene	clone size	J gene	CDR3 protein	CDR3 DNA
TRBV6-2/TRBV6-3	TRBD2	-	TRBJ2-7	CASSFTSGRYEQYF	TGTGCCAGCAGTTTTACTAGCGGGAGATACGAGCAGTACTTC
TRBV27	-	-	TRBJ2-3	CASSPLRVLTDTQYF	TGTGCCAGCAGCCCACTCCGGGTCCTAACAGATACGCAGTATTTT
TRBV7-7	TRBD1	few	TRBJ2-2	CASSLAQGARTGELFF	TGTGCCAGCAGCTTAGCGCAGGGGGCGAGGACCGGGGAGCTGTTTTTT
TRBV4-1	-	-	TRBJ2-6	CASSQAQGSSGANVLTF	TGCGCCAGCAGCCAAGCCCAGGGGAGTTCTGGGGCCAACGTCCTGACTTTC
TRBV7-3	TRBD2	-	TRBJ2-1	CASSPRLADYNEQFF	TGTGCCAGCAGCCCCCGACTAGCAGATTACAATGAGCAGTTCTTC
TRBV27	-	-	TRBJ1-6	CASSPRPYGTRIYNSPLHF	TGTGCCAGCAGTCCTAGGCCTTATGGGACAAGAATCTATAATTCACCCCTCCACTTT
TRBV25-1	TRBD1	few	TRBJ2-2	CASRDRQNTGELFF	TGTGCCAGCAGGGACAGGCAGAACACCGGGGAGCTGTTTTTT
TRBV5-8	-	-	TRBJ1-2	CASSATLGRGMGGYTF	TGTGCCAGCAGCGCGACCTTGGGCAGGGGTATGGGTGGCTACACCTTC
TRBV2	-	-	TRBJ1-2	CASRGESYGYTF	TGTGCCAGCAGAGGGGAAAGCTATGGCTACACCTTC
TRBV19	-	-	TRBJ1-1	CASSTPNRGYAFF	TGTGCCAGTAGTACGCCGAATAGAGGGTACGCTTTCTTT
TRBV28	TRBD1	-	TRBJ2-5	CASTLGQAPETQYF	TGTGCCAGCACCTTAGGACAGGCCCCAGAGACCCAGTACTTC
TRBV6-5	TRBD2	-	TRBJ2-3	CASGTRGTDTQYF	TGTGCCAGCGGGACTAGAGGCACAGATACGCAGTATTTT
TRBV7-2	-	-	TRBJ2-7	CASSLSLNPRSSEQYF	TGTGCCAGCAGCTTATCGCTAAACCCACGAAGTTCCGAGCAGTACTTC
TRBV10-3	TRBD1	few	TRBJ2-7	CAMKGTGYEQYF	TGTGCCATGAAAGGGACAGGGTACGAGCAGTACTTC
TRBV7-9	TRBD1	few	TRBJ2-3	CASSSPGQGGDTQYF	TGTGCCAGCAGCTCACCGGGACAGGGGGGAGATACGCAGTATTTT
TRBV7-2	TRBD1	-	TRBJ2-2	CASSFSADRAEHTGELFF	TGTGCCAGCAGCTTTTCCGCGGACAGGGCGGAGCACACCGGGGAGCTGTTTTTT
TRBV21-1	-	-	TRBJ2-4	CASILLTGGRDLAKNIQYF	TGTGCCAGCATCCTACTGACAGGGGGACGGGATTTAGCCAAAAACATTCAGTACTTC
TRBV5-1	-	-	TRBJ1-4	CASSPDPPGRMSNEKLFF	TGCGCCAGCAGCCCTGATCCTCCAGGCCGTATGTCTAATGAAAAACTGTTTTTT
TRBV3-1/TRBV3-2	-	few	TRBJ1-2	CASSQVWGVNGYTF	TGTGCCAGCAGCCAAGTTTGGGGGGTAAATGGCTACACCTTC
TRBV28	TRBD1	-	TRBJ2-2	CASREQGANTGELFF	TGTGCCAGCAGGGAACAGGGGGCTAACACCGGGGAGCTGTTTTTT
TRBV19	TRBD1	-	TRBJ1-3	CASEPGGPGNTIYF	TGTGCCAGTGAACCAGGGGGCCCTGGAAACACCATATATTTT
TRBV5-6	-	-	TRBJ1-3	CASSETGAGNTIYF	TGTGCCAGCAGCGAGACAGGAGCTGGAAACACCATATATTTT
TRBV10-3	TRBD2	-	TRBJ2-1	CAISSGLAGGNEQFF	TGTGCCATCAGCTCGGGACTAGCGGGGGGGAATGAGCAGTTCTTC
TRBV10-3	-	-	TRBJ1-2	CAISGGGKDYGYTF	TGTGCCATCAGTGGGGGAGGGAAGGACTATGGCTACACCTTC
TRBV9	TRBD2	-	TRBJ2-1	CASSPGTSGFNEQFF	TGTGCCAGCAGCCCCGGGACTAGCGGGTTCAATGAGCAGTTCTTC
TRBV27	-	-	TRBJ2-7	CASAGRATYEQYF	TGTGCCAGCGCGGGGCGTGCAACCTACGAGCAGTACTTC
TRBV27	TRBD1	-	TRBJ1-6	CASSSLTGYDSPLHF	TGTGCCAGCAGTTCATTGACAGGGTATGATTCACCCCTCCACTTT
TRBV11-2	TRBD2	once	TRBJ2-4	CASSLSSGGIAKNIQYF	TGTGCCAGCAGCCTCTCTAGCGGGGGGATAGCCAAAAACATTCAGTACTTC
TRBV7-2	-	-	TRBJ2-4	CASSFRRGNIQYF	TGTGCCAGCAGCTTTCGGCGCGGGAACATTCAGTACTTC
TRBV28	-	-	TRBJ1-1	CASRVGGTEAFF	TGTGCCAGCAGGGTGGGGGGCACTGAAGCTTTCTTT
TRBV6-5	-	-	TRBJ2-7	CASSYRDEQYF	TGTGCCAGCAGTTATCGCGACGAGCAGTACTTC
TRBV7-9	-	-	TRBJ1-1	CASSLTWGDSTEAFF	TGTGCCAGCAGTTTAACCTGGGGGGATTCTACTGAAGCTTTCTTT
TRBV7-9	-	-	TRBJ2-1	CASRGRPNEQFF	TGTGCCTCCCGAGGGAGGCCCAATGAGCAGTTCTTC
TRBV12-3/TRBV12-4	-	-	TRBJ2-4	CASSLGSKNIQYF	TGTGCCAGCAGTTTGGGCAGCAAAAACATTCAGTACTTC
TRBV9	-	few	TRBJ1-1	CASSPRARDRTEAFF	TGTGCCAGCAGCCCACGCGCTAGAGATCGTACTGAAGCTTTCTTT
TRBV29-1	-	-	TRBJ2-1	CSVEGWTNNEQFF	TGCAGCGTTGAAGGGTGGACTAACAATGAGCAGTTCTTC
TRBV6-2/TRBV6-3	TRBD2	-	TRBJ2-3	CASSYSGTSGPSTDTQYF	TGTGCCAGCAGTTACTCGGGGACTAGCGGACCTAGCACAGATACGCAGTATTTT
TRBV5-1	-	-	TRBJ1-1	CASSFVRAGDTEAFF	TGCGCCAGCAGCTTCGTCCGGGCGGGTGACACTGAAGCTTTCTTT
TRBV9	-	-	TRBJ2-5	CASSAAGYQQETQYF	TGTGCCAGCAGCGCGGCAGGGTACCAACAAGAGACCCAGTACTTC
TRBV18	-	once	TRBJ1-1	CASSMGAGMNTEAFF	TGTGCCAGCTCGATGGGGGCAGGGATGAACACTGAAGCTTTCTTT
TRBV6-5	TRBD2	-	TRBJ2-1	CASSFPPSGRDFF	TGTGCCAGCAGTTTTCCACCTAGCGGGAGAGATTTCTTC
TRBV7-9	TRBD1	-	TRBJ2-7	CASSPRAQGASEQYF	TGTGCCAGCAGCCCAAGGGCGCAGGGGGCAAGCGAGCAGTACTTC
TRBV6-5	-	-	TRBJ1-5	CASTRGLNQPQHF	TGTGCCAGCACCAGAGGGCTAAATCAGCCCCAGCATTTT
TRBV2	-	-	TRBJ1-5	CASSDPSSNQPQHF	TGTGCCAGCAGTGACCCCAGTAGCAATCAGCCCCAGCATTTT
TRBV19	TRBD2	-	TRBJ2-1	CASRGRLAGGVRDEQFF	TGTGCCAGTAGAGGGCGACTAGCGGGAGGGGTACGGGATGAGCAGTTCTTC
TRBV2	-	-	TRBJ2-1	CASGSYGEQFF	TGTGCCAGCGGGAGTTACGGTGAGCAGTTCTTC
TRBV28	TRBD1	-	TRBJ2-7	CASRLQGDHEQYF	TGTGCCAGCAGGTTACAGGGGGACCACGAGCAGTACTTC
TRBV21-1	-	-	TRBJ2-1	CASSLQTSDEQFF	TGTGCCAGCAGCCTACAGACTAGCGATGAGCAGTTCTTC
TRBV7-9	TRBD2	few	TRBJ2-3	CASSPVGSGSRDTQYF	TGTGCCAGCAGCCCCGTAGGTAGCGGGAGTAGGGATACGCAGTATTTT
TRBV7-2	-	-	TRBJ1-1	CASSSDTGLAFF	TGTGCCAGCAGCTCAGATACAGGGTTAGCTTTCTTT
TRBV6-5	-	-	TRBJ1-3	CASSRGSRNTIYF	TGTGCCAGCAGTCGAGGGAGCAGAAACACCATATATTTT
TRBV6-6	TRBD1	few	TRBJ1-1	CASSLKGTVPRAFF	TGTGCCAGCAGCCTAAAAGGGACAGTCCCGCGAGCTTTCTTT
TRBV9	-	-	TRBJ2-7	CASSALASSYEQYF	TGTGCCAGCAGCGCCCTAGCTAGCTCCTACGAGCAGTACTTC